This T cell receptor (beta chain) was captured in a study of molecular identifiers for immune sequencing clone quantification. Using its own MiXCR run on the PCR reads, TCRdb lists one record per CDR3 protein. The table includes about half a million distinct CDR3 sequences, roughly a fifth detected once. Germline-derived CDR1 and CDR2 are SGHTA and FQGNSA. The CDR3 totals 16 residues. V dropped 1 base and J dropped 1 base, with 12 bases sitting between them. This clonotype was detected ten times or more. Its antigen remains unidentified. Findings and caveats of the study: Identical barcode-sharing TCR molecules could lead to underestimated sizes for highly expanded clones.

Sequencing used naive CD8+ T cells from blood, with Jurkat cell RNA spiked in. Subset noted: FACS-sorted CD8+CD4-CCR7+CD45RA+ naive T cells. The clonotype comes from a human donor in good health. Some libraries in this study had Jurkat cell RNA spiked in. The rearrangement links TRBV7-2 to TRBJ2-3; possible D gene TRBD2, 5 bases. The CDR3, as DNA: TGTGCCAGCAGCTTAGGGTTAGCGATGGGCACAGATACGCAGTATTTT. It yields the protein CASSLGLAMGTDTQYF.